The clone carrying this T cell receptor beta chain appeared many times. Its matching antigen is unknown. This clone may be a read error of a much larger clone one base away. The data were taken from a study of CD8 T cells in ankylosing spondylitis. Trimming left V 4 bases short and J 4 bases short, with 5 bases between. The CDR3 length is 12 residues. Germline V gene lookup returns CDR1 LGHDT and CDR2 YNNKEL (reference sequence). Quantitative molecular-barcoded 5'-RACE generated the TCR beta libraries. TCRdb re-called the 5' RACE reads with MiXCR, one entry per CDR3 protein. The sample records more than 35,000 distinct CDR3 sequences, 6% being singletons. General study points: In ankylosing spondylitis patients, matched synovial fluid reportedly showed significant enrichment of disease-linked clones.

The chain combines TRBV3-1 with TRBJ2-1; no clear D gene. The clonotype was recovered from a male donor with ankylosing spondylitis or in good health (not recorded which). The sequenced sample was blood, either unsorted or a sorted T cell fraction (not recorded which). The CDR3 region is CASSRRYNEQFF. Here the CDR3 DNA reads TGTGCCAGCAGCCGCAGGTACAATGAGCAGTTCTTC.